These 32 T cell receptor beta chains originate from one sample sequenced in a study of shared T cell receptors in the human thymus. The protocol was immunoSEQ multiplex PCR, while the TCRdb copy is restricted to in-frame clones and leaves out a portion. The data show roughly 500,000 clones, approximately 78% seen once. These records were also assigned to another study, of human thymus T cells.

The sequenced sample consisted of thymocytes. These receptors all stem from a boy under two years old with a congenital heart defect.

The chain has TRBV4-3 and TRBJ2-7; 10 bases align to TRBD1. Germline V gene sequence: CDR1 LGHNA, CDR2 YSLEER. V was pared by 1 base and J by 6 bases, with 9 bases of the junction left unmatched. The CDR3 spans 16 residues. The CDR3 DNA is TGCGCCAGCAGCCAAGTCCGGGACAGGGGCAGTGTCGAGCAGTACTTC. This codes for CASSQVRDRGSVEQYF.

The chain employs TRBV5-6 and TRBJ2-3; TRBD1 matches 7 bases. The junction had 11 bases not matched to a gene; V was cut back by 3 bases and J by 1 base. Per the germline V gene, CDR1 is SGHDT and CDR2 is YYEEEE. This CDR3 region has 17 residues. The CDR3, as DNA: TGTGCCAGCAGCTCTCCCGCCCACGGACAGGGCACAGATACGCAGTATTTT. Protein sequence: CASSSPAHGQGTDTQYF.

The gene calls are TRBV7-3 and TRBJ2-7; 9 bases fit TRBD2. This CDR3 is built from 14 residues. The V and J ends lost 5 bases and 2 bases, in that order; junction bases with no gene match: 4. The germline V gene encodes CDR1 SGHTA and CDR2 FQGTGA. CDR3 protein: CASSLTSGPYEQYF. The DNA for the CDR3 is TGTGCCAGCAGCCTGACTAGCGGCCCCTACGAGCAGTACTTC.

The rearrangement uses TRBV7-7 and TRBJ2-7; 7 nucleotides agree with TRBD1. The trim removed 5 bases at V and 2 bases at J, leaving 6 bases unmatched. The CDR3 extends over 14 amino acids. The germline gives CDR1 SSHAT, CDR2 FNYEAQ (reference sequence). CDR3 protein: CASSPGTDTYEQYF. For the CDR3, the DNA is TGTGCCAGCAGCCCCGGGACAGACACCTACGAGCAGTACTTC.

This CDR3 reads CASSFDLQDRGSSGNTIYF. The CDR3 region has the DNA TGTGCCAGCAGCTTCGATCTCCAGGACAGGGGGAGCTCTGGAAACACCATATATTTT. The chain is built from TRBV7-2 and TRBJ1-3, with TRBD1 matching 10 bases. This CDR3 is 19 amino acids long. V lost 3 bases and J lost 0; bases outside the gene matches: 11. Per the germline V gene, CDR1 is SGHTA and CDR2 is FQGNSA. Using reference TRBV7-2 and TRBJ1-3 for the parts outside the CDR3, the full variable domain is GAGVSQSPSNKVTEKGKDVELRCDPISGHTALYWYRQSLGQGLEFLIYFQGNSAPDKSGLPSDRFSAERTGGSVSTLTIQRTQQEDSAVYLCASSFDLQDRGSSGNTIYFGEGSWLTVV.

The rearrangement uses TRBV28 and TRBJ1-1, with D perhaps matching TRBD1 (5 bases). Germline V gene data show CDR1 as MDHEN and CDR2 as SYDVKM. V lost 2 bases and J lost 3, with 19 bases in between. CDR3 size: 17 residues. The CDR3 coding sequence is TGTGCCAGCAGTTTAGAGGGACTAGTAAATAGGGACACTGAAGCTTTCTTT. This sequence encodes CASSLEGLVNRDTEAFF.

The J gene is TRBJ2-7, the V gene TRBV2, with 10 nucleotides matching TRBD2. V lost 8 bases to trimming and J lost 0 bases; unmatched junction nucleotides: 16. The CDR3 runs to 18 residues. CDR1 and CDR2 (germline): SNHLY, FYNNEI. DNA of the CDR3: TGTGCCAGCGCCGAGGGGACTAGCGCATTTATCAACTCCTACGAGCAGTACTTC. It translates to CASAEGTSAFINSYEQYF. The complete variable domain, with remaining parts taken from reference TRBV2 and TRBJ2-7, reads EPEVTQTPSHQVTQMGQEVILRCVPISNHLYFYWYRQILGQKVEFLVSFYNNEISEKSEIFDDQFSVERPDGSNFTLKIRSTKLEDSAMYFCASAEGTSAFINSYEQYFGPGTRLTVT.

This clone has a handful of counts. In nucleotides, the CDR3 is TGTGCCAGCAGCTTCGCCGGGACTAGCGGGAGGGTCGATGAGCAGTTCTTC. Translating it yields CASSFAGTSGRVDEQFF. The rearrangement joins TRBV7-2 to TRBJ2-1, with 16 bases that match TRBD2. The CDR3 has 17 residues. Germline lookup yields CDR1 SGHTA and CDR2 FQGNSA. After removal of 3 bases from V and 8 bases from J, the junction contained 7 bases not matched to a gene. Variable domain in full (rest from reference TRBV7-2 and TRBJ2-1): GAGVSQSPSNKVTEKGKDVELRCDPISGHTALYWYRQSLGQGLEFLIYFQGNSAPDKSGLPSDRFSAERTGGSVSTLTIQRTQQEDSAVYLCASSFAGTSGRVDEQFFGPGTRLTVL.

This sequence joins TRBV18 and TRBJ1-5; D is unresolved. Germline V CDR1 and CDR2: KGHSH, LQKENI. With 0 bases removed from V and 2 bases from J, the gap between germline ends came to 8 bases. CDR3 length: 15 amino acids. The CDR3 DNA is TGTGCCAGCTCACCACCTCAGTCCGGCAATCAGCCCCAGCATTTT. It is translated as CASSPPQSGNQPQHF.

The chain recombines TRBV5-6 with TRBJ1-1; the match to TRBD1 covers 10 bases. The V gene's germline CDR1 is SGHDT and CDR2 YYEEEE. The V and J ends lost 4 bases and 3 bases, in that order; junction bases with no gene match: 9. There are 16 residues in the CDR3. DNA for the CDR3: TGTGCCAGCAGCCGAAGTTGGGGACAGGGGCACACTGAAGCTTTCTTT. Translated, it gives CASSRSWGQGHTEAFF.

The chain couples TRBV5-6 to TRBJ2-5; TRBD2 aligns across 9 bases. Looked up from germline, CDR1 is SGHDT and CDR2 is YYEEEE. The CDR3 consists of 17 residues. Trimming cost V 2 bases and J 2 bases; bases outside gene matches: 10. For the CDR3, the DNA is TGTGCCAGCAGCTTTAGCCGGGTAGCGGGAGATCAAGAGACCCAGTACTTC. Its translation: CASSFSRVAGDQETQYF.

The rearrangement uses TRBV4-3 and TRBJ2-7; TRBD2 matches 11 bases. There are 16 residues in the CDR3. V was pared by 0 bases and J by 2 bases, with 3 bases of the junction left unmatched. Germline CDR1 and CDR2: LGHNA and YSLEER. The CDR3 loop is CASSQEPGLAAYEQYF. The CDR3 DNA reads TGCGCCAGCAGCCAAGAACCGGGACTAGCGGCCTACGAGCAGTACTTC.

The chain recombines TRBV7-9 with TRBJ2-3; no firm D call. Germline CDR1 SEHNR, CDR2 FQNEAQ (reference sequence). V lost 4 bases and J lost 1, with 9 bases in between. This CDR3 comprises 14 residues. The CDR3 DNA is TGTGCCAGCAGCTCGCCCCGGGGCACAGATACGCAGTATTTT. This encodes CASSSPRGTDTQYF.

This chain joins TRBV5-6 and TRBJ2-1; 12 bases align to TRBD2. The CDR3 consists of 15 residues. The trim removed 4 bases at V and 12 bases at J, leaving 11 bases unmatched. Looked up from germline, CDR1 is SGHDT and CDR2 is YYEEEE. CDR3 DNA sequence: TGTGCCAGCAGCGAGGGACTAGCGGGTTGGGATGGGCAGTTCTTC. Translated: CASSEGLAGWDGQFF.

The rearrangement joins TRBV19 to TRBJ1-5; 9 bases are a match to TRBD1. The trim removed 7 bases at V and 1 base at J, leaving 8 bases unmatched. The CDR3 runs to 16 residues. CDR1 and CDR2 (germline): LNHDA, SQIVND (reference sequence). CDR3 nucleotides: TGTGCCAGTAATCTGGGACAGGGAAAGAGCAATCAGCCCCAGCATTTT. Translated, it gives CASNLGQGKSNQPQHF.

This clone turned up a few times. V and J are TRBV28 and TRBJ1-1; no clear D. The CDR3 loop spans 17 amino acids. With 3 bases removed from V and 4 bases from J, the gap between germline ends came to 21 bases. Germline-derived CDR1 and CDR2 are MDHEN and SYDVKM. CDR3 region: CASSFPQSPPSGTEAFF. DNA for the CDR3: TGTGCCAGCAGTTTCCCCCAGTCTCCCCCCTCGGGCACTGAAGCTTTCTTT.

This chain uses TRBV7-2 with TRBJ2-7; 12 nucleotides agree with TRBD2. Germline CDR1 is SGHTA and CDR2 is FQGNSA. V shed 5 bases, J shed 5 bases, and the junction held 13 bases outside the gene matches. CDR3 length equals 17 residues. For the CDR3, the DNA is TGTGCCAGCAGCCCAGGGGGTGGACTAGCGGGACCCCACGAGCAGTACTTC. This translates into CASSPGGGLAGPHEQYF.

The V gene is TRBV18, the J gene TRBJ2-1; 10 positions agree with TRBD2. CDR3 length equals 16 residues. V shed 6 bases and J 6 bases; nucleotides not matched to a gene: 11. The V gene's germline CDR1 is KGHSH and CDR2 LQKENI. CDR3 residues: CASSPWTSGFSNEQFF. The CDR3 nucleotides read TGTGCCAGCTCTCCCTGGACTAGCGGATTCTCCAATGAGCAGTTCTTC.

The chain is built from TRBV5-1 and TRBJ2-1, with D unresolved. The length of the CDR3 is 13 residues. The V end lost 4 bases, the J end lost 5 bases, and 10 bases lay between the germline ends. Germline V gene sequence: CDR1 SGHRS, CDR2 YFSETQ. This CDR3 is CASSVRLHNEQFF. CDR3 in DNA: TGCGCCAGCAGCGTAAGACTGCACAATGAGCAGTTCTTC.

This clone turned up a few times. The chain has TRBV7-9 and TRBJ2-3; 10 positions match TRBD1. The CDR3 is 15 residues long. Losses at the gene ends were 2 bases for V and 3 bases for J; bases not matched to a gene: 2. CDR1 and CDR2 from the germline V gene are SEHNR and FQNEAQ (reference sequence). This CDR3 is CASSLQDRGTDTQYF. The DNA for the CDR3 is TGTGCCAGCAGCTTACAGGACAGGGGGACAGATACGCAGTATTTT.

The rearrangement uses TRBV5-6 and TRBJ1-2; the match to TRBD1 covers 8 bases. CDR1 is SGHDT and CDR2 is YYEEEE in the germline V gene. This CDR3 has 14 residues. The V gene end was trimmed by 1 base and the J gene end by 3 bases; junction bases not matched to a gene: 2. CDR3 region: CASSLHRGYYGYTF. The CDR3 DNA sequence: TGTGCCAGCAGCTTGCACAGGGGGTACTATGGCTACACCTTC. Combining the CDR3 with reference TRBV5-6 and TRBJ1-2 gives the whole variable domain DAGVTQSPTHLIKTRGQQVTLRCSPKSGHDTVSWYQQALGQGPQFIFQYYEEEERQRGNFPDRFSGHQFPNYSSELNVNALLLGDSALYLCASSLHRGYYGYTFGSGTRLTVV.

The V call is TRBV7-9, the J call TRBJ2-3, with D tentatively TRBD2 (6 bases). Deletions cut 6 bases from V and 9 bases from J, with 13 bases between. CDR3 size: 12 residues. The germline V gene encodes CDR1 SEHNR and CDR2 FQNEAQ (reference sequence). Here the CDR3 reads CASRLGGRTQYF. The CDR3 DNA reads as TGTGCCAGCAGGTTGGGGGGTAGGACGCAGTATTTT.

The V call is TRBV28, the J call TRBJ1-5; a weak D match, TRBD1 (5 bases). Per the germline V gene, CDR1 is MDHEN and CDR2 is SYDVKM. The CDR3 extends over 17 amino acids. The V gene lost 0 bases and the J gene lost 6 bases, with 18 bases spanning the gap. The CDR3 DNA reads as TGTGCCAGCAGTTTATGCACAGCACAGAAAAGGGGTCAGCCCCAGCATTTT. The encoded protein is CASSLCTAQKRGQPQHF.

The rearrangement joins TRBV6-5 to TRBJ2-5; D might be TRBD2 (5 bases). This CDR3 has 12 residues. V lost 2 bases, J lost 7 bases, and 8 bases lay in between. CDR1 is MNHEY, CDR2 SVGAGI, per germline. The CDR3 coding sequence is TGTGCCAGCAGTTACGCGGGTGGGACCCAGTACTTC. This gives the protein CASSYAGGTQYF.

This sequence joins TRBV5-4 and TRBJ2-3; D might be TRBD2 (6 bases). The germline V gene encodes CDR1 SGHNT and CDR2 YYREEE (reference sequence). V was shortened by 2 bases and J by 4 bases, with 14 bases between the two germline ends. The CDR3 loop spans 15 amino acids. The CDR3 sequence: CASSFGGSGSDTQYF. CDR3 DNA: TGTGCCAGCAGCTTCGGAGGGTCCGGGTCAGATACGCAGTATTTT.

The chain carries TRBV14 and TRBJ2-1; D unclear. The CDR3 covers 13 residues. Looked up from germline, CDR1 is SGHDN and CDR2 is FVKESK. V lost 2 bases and J lost 5, with 7 bases in between. Written as DNA, the CDR3 is TGTGCCAGCAGCCAAAGGCTAGACAATGAGCAGTTCTTC. Its translation: CASSQRLDNEQFF.

In nucleotides, the CDR3 is TGTGCCAGCAGCGAGGGCCGTGAGCCCACAGATACGCAGTATTTT. Amino acid sequence: CASSEGREPTDTQYF. This chain connects TRBV6-4 to TRBJ2-3; D may be TRBD2 (5 bases). Germline V gives CDR1 MRHNA, CDR2 SNTAGT. V was shortened by 6 bases and J by 2 bases, with 15 bases between the two germline ends. The CDR3 totals 15 residues.

Turning to this clone: Additional DNA sequences in this sample encode the identical CDR3. The rearrangement uses TRBV25-1 and TRBJ2-3; D unclear. The V end was cut by 3 bases, the J end by 5 bases, with 3 bases between. Germline V gene data show CDR1 as MGHDK and CDR2 as SYGVNS. The length of the CDR3 is 11 residues. The CDR3 region is CASSDRDTQYF. The CDR3 bases are TGTGCCAGCAGTGATAGAGATACGCAGTATTTT.

The V call is TRBV28, the J call TRBJ1-5; D not resolved. The CDR3 spans 16 residues. Looked up from germline, CDR1 is MDHEN and CDR2 is SYDVKM. V lost 2 bases and J 0 bases, leaving 11 bases between the germline ends. CDR3: CASSLRHPYSNQPQHF. The CDR3 DNA reads as TGTGCCAGCAGTTTACGACACCCCTATAGCAATCAGCCCCAGCATTTT.

This sequence joins TRBV4-3 and TRBJ2-3, with 11 bases that match TRBD2. The CDR3 extends over 16 amino acids. Germline V gene data show CDR1 as LGHNA and CDR2 as YSLEER. The trim removed 5 bases at V and 1 base at J, leaving 5 bases unmatched. The CDR3 loop is CASSFTGLAGTDTQYF. The CDR3 bases are TGCGCCAGCAGCTTCACGGGACTAGCGGGCACAGATACGCAGTATTTT.

The chain joins TRBV4-3 to TRBJ2-1, with TRBD2 matching 10 bases. V lost 1 base and J lost 0; bases outside the gene matches: 9. Germline CDR1 is LGHNA and CDR2 is YSLEER. The CDR3 is 19 residues long. The CDR3 DNA reads TGCGCCAGCAGCCAAGGAATAGCGGGAGGCCCCAGCTCCTACAATGAGCAGTTCTTC. Translated: CASSQGIAGGPSSYNEQFF.

V and J are TRBV5-8 and TRBJ1-3; 10 nucleotides line up with TRBD1. Germline values: CDR1 SGHTS, CDR2 YDEGEE. V shed 0 bases, J shed 1 base, and the junction held 10 bases outside the gene matches. This CDR3 has 19 residues. CDR3 in amino acids: CASSLAPGQGPRSGNTIYF. The DNA for the CDR3 is TGTGCCAGCAGCTTGGCCCCGGGACAGGGGCCACGTTCTGGAAACACCATATATTTT.